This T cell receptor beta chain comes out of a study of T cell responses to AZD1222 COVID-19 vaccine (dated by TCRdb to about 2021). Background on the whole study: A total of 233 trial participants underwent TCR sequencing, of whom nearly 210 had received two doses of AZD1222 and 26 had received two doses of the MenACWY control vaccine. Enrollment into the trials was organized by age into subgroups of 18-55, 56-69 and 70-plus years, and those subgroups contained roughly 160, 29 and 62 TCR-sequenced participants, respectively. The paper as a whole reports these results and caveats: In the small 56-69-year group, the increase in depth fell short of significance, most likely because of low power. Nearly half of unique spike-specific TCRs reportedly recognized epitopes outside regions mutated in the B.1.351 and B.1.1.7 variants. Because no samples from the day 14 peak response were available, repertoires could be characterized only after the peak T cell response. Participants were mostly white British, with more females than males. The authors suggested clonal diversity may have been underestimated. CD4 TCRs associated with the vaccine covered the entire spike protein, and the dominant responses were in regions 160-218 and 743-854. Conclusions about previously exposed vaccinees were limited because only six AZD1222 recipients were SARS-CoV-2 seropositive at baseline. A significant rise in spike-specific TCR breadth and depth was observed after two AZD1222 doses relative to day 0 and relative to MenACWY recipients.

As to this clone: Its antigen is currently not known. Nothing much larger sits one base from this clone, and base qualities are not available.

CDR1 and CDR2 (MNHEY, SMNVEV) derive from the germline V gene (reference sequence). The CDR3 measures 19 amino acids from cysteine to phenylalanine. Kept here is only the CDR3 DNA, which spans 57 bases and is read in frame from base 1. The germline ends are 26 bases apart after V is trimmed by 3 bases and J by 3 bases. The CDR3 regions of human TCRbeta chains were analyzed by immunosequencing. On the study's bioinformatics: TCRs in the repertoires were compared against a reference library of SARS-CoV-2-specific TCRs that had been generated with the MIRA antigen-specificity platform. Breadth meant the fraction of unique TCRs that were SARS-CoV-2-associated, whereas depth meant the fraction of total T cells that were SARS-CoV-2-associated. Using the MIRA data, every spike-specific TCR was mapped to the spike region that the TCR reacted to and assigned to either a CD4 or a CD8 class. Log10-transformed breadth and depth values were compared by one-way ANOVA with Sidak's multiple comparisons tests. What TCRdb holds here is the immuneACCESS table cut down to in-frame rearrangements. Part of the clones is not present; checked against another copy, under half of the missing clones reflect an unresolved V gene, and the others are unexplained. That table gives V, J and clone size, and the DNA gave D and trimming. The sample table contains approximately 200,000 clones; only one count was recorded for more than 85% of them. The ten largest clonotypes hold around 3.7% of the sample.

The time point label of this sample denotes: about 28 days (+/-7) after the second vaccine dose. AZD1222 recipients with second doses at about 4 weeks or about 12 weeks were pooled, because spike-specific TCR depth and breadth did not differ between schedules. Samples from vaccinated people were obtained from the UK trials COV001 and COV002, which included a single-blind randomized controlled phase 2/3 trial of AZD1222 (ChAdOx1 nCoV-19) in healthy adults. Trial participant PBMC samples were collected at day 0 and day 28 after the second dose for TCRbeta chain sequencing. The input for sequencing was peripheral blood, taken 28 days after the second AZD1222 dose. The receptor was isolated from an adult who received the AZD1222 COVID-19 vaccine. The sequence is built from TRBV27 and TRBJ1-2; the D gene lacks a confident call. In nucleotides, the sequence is TGTGCCAGCAGTTTTTCCCGCCGTTTGCAGGAGCGGAGATACTATGGCTACACCTTC. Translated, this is CASSFSRRLQERRYYGYTF.